This entry describes one T cell receptor beta chain. Its specificity is unknown. The method was immunoSEQ multiplex PCR; TCRdb's version includes in-frame clones alone and lacks a portion of them. The data show fewer than 40,000 clones, with approximately 90% seen just once and over 0.1% held by the top ten. CD4+ or CD8+ T cells were sorted as naive CD45RA+ or memory CD45RO+. This sample was taken from a study of regulatory dendritic cells for organ transplantation. Study-level points and caveats: Resting memory CD8+ T cells held the most alloreactive clonotypes. Mature dendritic cells appeared to drive more memory CD8+ clonal expansion than regulatory ones. Memory T cells were less diverse than naive, with memory CD8+ most oligoclonal.

V trimming: 7 bases; J trimming: 1 base; junction bases outside the gene matches: 11. Germline V gene sequence: CDR1 MDHEN, CDR2 SYDVKM. The CDR3 length is 16 residues. This TCR was recovered from a human donor in good health. Sequenced sample: naive CD8+ T cells from blood. Subset here: CD45RA+ naive T cells. The chain links TRBV28 to TRBJ2-5; 8 bases agree with TRBD1. The CDR3 region has the DNA TGTGCCAGCAAACTACAGGGGACAGGCCTCCAAGAGACCCAGTACTTC. It yields the protein CASKLQGTGLQETQYF.